These 3 T cell receptor beta chains originate from one sample sequenced in a study of blood T cell repertoires in COVID-19. TCRdb's copy holds only in-frame clones and misses some; the assay was immunoSEQ multiplex PCR. This sample has about 200,000 clones; around 81% occur once, and the top ten carry around 7%. The specimen sequenced was PBMCs or T cells enriched from blood (not recorded which). Receptor source: a woman between 40 and 50 years old with acute COVID-19.

J is TRBJ2-6 and V is TRBV9, with D possibly matching TRBD1 (5 bases). The V gene's germline CDR1 is SGDLS and CDR2 YYNGEE. Trimming cost V 6 bases and J 4 bases, with 8 bases left between them. This CDR3 has 13 residues. The CDR3: CASKGAGANVLTF. CDR3 sequence (DNA): TGTGCCAGCAAAGGGGCCGGGGCCAACGTCCTGACTTTC.

This rearrangement joins TRBV7-6 to TRBJ2-1, with D perhaps matching TRBD1 (5 bases). Deletions cut 7 bases from V and 7 bases from J, with 14 bases between. Germline CDR1 SGHVS, CDR2 FNYEAQ. This CDR3 contains 13 residues. The CDR3 loop reads CASTRPRANEQFF. Written as DNA, the CDR3 is TGTGCCAGCACCCGGCCCAGGGCGAATGAGCAGTTCTTC.

Notes on this clone: Sequence at one end of the junction differs from germline and may be a read error. The chain couples TRBV7-9 to TRBJ1-2; D unclear. Per germline, CDR1 SEHNR and CDR2 FQNEAQ (reference sequence). The CDR3 consists of 11 residues. The CDR3 is CASSRIPGVSF. In DNA form, the CDR3 reads TGTGCCAGCAGCCGAATCCCAGGTGTCTCCTTC.